The entry that follows covers one TCR beta chain sequence. Its antigen is unknown. The people who gave samples were healthy Caucasians from Russia, aged about 6 to 100. This sample stems from a study of blood T cells in healthy people across ages. Combining a sample-barcoded 5' primer with a J-beta primer mix, a second PCR ran for about 6 to 12 cycles. TCRdb redid the calling of the 5' RACE reads with MiXCR, one entry per CDR3 protein. The data show some 690,000 distinct CDR3 sequences, 22% seen once. Broader study findings: Per million T cells, TCR beta diversity dropped roughly linearly as age increased.

Germline V gene lookup returns CDR1 LNHDA and CDR2 SQIVND (reference sequence). Germline trimming cut 5 bases from V and 1 base from J; bases unmatched to any gene: 10. The CDR3 length is 16 residues. The sequencing sample was made of blood. This sequence joins TRBV19 and TRBJ1-2; 7 positions match TRBD1. The TCR comes from a man between 65 and 80 years old in good health. The CDR3: CASSPYQGQINYGYTF. The CDR3 nucleotides read TGTGCCAGTAGTCCCTACCAGGGACAGATTAACTATGGCTACACCTTC.